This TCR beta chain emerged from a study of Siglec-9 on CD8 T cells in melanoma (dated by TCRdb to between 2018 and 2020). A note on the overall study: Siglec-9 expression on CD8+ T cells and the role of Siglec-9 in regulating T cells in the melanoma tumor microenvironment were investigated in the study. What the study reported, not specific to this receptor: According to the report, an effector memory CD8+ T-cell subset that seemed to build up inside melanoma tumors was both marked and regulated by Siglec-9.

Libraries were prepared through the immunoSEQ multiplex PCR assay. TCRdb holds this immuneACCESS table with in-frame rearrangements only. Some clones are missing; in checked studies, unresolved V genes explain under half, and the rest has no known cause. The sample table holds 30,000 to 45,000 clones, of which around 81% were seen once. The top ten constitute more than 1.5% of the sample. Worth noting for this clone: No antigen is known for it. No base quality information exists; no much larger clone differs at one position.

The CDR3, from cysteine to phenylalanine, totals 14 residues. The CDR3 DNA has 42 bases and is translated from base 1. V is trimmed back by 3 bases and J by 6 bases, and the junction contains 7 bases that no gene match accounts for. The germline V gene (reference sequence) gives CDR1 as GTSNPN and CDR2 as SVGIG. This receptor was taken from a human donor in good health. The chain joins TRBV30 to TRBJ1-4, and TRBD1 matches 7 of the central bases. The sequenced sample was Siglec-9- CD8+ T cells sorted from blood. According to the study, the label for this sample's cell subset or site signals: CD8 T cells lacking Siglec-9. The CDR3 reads CAWSLRGVDEKLFF. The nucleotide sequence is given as TGTGCCTGGAGCCTCAGGGGGGTTGATGAAAAACTGTTTTTT.